This T cell receptor (beta chain) was identified in a study of T cell responses to AZD1222 COVID-19 vaccine. Study information: Doses given second, at about 4 or about 12 weeks, were pooled.

Whole-study findings and limits: Spike-specific TCR depth and breadth grew after two AZD1222 doses. No day 14 peak samples; only post-peak repertoires were characterized.

The CDR3 covers 15 residues. Trimming took 6 bases from V and 7 from J; bases not matched to a gene: 10. Germline V gene sequence: CDR1 SGHAT, CDR2 FQNNGV. Assay used: immunoSEQ multiplex PCR; TCRdb lists only in-frame clones, some missing. Here the sample spans 90,000 to 120,000 clones, under 95% being singletons. A word on this clone: The antigen is unknown.

The source is an adult in good health. The chain joins TRBV11-2 to TRBJ2-1; TRBD1 matches 9 bases. The material was peripheral blood, obtained on day 0 of AZD1222 vaccination. DNA for the CDR3: TGTGCCAGCAGGGCGTGGGGACAGGGATTGAATGAGCAGTTCTTC. The encoded protein is CASRAWGQGLNEQFF.